This T cell receptor (beta chain) is from a study of blood T cell repertoires in COVID-19. Study overall: T cells, B-cell-depleted T cells, or PBMCs supplied cDNA or gDNA.

Original analysis: The assay estimated nucleated cells by amplifying reference gene primers. Sequencing used immunoSEQ multiplex PCR; TCRdb keeps in-frame clones, though not all of them. V, J and clone size derive from that table, while D and trimming were established from the DNA sequence. Found here are about 240,000 clones, approximately 87% of them singletons; the top ten hold 6.2%. The germline V gene has CDR1 SGHVS and CDR2 FQNEAQ. Trimming cost V 3 bases and J 0 bases; bases outside gene matches: 5. The CDR3 totals 16 residues. The gene calls are TRBV7-8 and TRBJ2-7; 10 bases match TRBD2. Sequencing was carried out using peripheral blood. The sequence was obtained from a man in his 60s with acute or convalescent COVID-19. CDR3 bases: TGTGCCAGCAGCTTCGCCCGACTAGCGGGCTCCTACGAGCAGTACTTC. Protein product: CASSFARLAGSYEQYF.